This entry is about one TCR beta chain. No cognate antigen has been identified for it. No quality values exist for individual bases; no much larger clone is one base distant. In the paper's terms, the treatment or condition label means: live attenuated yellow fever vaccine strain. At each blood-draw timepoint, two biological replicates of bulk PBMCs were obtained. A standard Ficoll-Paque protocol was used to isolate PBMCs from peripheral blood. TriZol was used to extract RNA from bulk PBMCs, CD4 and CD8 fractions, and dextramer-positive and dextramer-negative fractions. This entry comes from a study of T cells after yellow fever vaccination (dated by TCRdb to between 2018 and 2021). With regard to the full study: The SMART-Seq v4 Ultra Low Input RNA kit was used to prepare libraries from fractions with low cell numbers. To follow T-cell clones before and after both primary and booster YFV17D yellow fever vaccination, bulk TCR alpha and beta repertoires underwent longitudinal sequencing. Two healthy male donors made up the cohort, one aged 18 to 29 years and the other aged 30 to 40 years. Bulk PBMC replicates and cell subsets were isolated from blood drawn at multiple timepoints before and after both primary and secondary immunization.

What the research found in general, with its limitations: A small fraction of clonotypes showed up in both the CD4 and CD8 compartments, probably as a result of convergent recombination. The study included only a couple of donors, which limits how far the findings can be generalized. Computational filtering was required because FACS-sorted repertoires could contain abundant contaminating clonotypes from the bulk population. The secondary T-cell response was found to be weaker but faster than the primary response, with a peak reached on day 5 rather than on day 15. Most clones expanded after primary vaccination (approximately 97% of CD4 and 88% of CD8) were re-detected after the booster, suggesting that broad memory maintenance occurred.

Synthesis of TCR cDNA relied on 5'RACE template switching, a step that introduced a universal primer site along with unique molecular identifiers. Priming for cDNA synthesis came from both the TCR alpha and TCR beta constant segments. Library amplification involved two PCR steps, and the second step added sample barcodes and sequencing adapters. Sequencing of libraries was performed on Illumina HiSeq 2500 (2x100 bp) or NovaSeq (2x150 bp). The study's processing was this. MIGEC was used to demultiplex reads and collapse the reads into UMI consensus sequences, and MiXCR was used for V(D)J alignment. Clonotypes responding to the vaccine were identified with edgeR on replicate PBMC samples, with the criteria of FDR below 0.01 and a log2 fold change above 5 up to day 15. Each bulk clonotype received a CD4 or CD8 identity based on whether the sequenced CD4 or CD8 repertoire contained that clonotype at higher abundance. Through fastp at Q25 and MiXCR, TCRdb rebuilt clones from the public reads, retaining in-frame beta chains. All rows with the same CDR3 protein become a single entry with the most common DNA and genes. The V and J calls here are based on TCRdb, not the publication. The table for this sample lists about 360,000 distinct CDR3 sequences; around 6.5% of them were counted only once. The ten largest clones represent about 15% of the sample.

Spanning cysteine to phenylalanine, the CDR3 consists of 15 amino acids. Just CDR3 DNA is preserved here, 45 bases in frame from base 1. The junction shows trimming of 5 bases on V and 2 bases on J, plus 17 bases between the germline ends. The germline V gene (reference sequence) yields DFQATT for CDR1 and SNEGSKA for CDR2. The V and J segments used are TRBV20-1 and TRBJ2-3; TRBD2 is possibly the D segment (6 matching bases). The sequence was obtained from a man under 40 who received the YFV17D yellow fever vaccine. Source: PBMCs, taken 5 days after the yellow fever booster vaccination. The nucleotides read TGCAGTGCTTACCCCGGAGGGACTCACACAGATACGCAGTATTTT. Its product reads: CSAYPGGTHTDTQYF.